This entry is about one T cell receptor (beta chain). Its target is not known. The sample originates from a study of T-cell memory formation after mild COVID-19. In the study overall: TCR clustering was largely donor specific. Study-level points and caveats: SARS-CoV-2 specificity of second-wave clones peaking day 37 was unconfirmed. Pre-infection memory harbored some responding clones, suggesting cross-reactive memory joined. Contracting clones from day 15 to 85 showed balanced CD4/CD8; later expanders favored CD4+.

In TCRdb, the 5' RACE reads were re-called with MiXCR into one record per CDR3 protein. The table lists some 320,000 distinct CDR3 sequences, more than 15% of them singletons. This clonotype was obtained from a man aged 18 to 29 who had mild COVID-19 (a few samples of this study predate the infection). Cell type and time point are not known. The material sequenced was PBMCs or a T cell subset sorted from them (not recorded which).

The CDR3 DNA follows: TGTGCCAGCAGCGCGAGCGGGGGGTACACCGGGGAGCTGTTTTTT. Translation: CASSASGGYTGELFF. The chain has TRBV9 and TRBJ2-2, with 9 bases lining up with TRBD2. V lost 3 bases to trimming and J lost 3 bases; unmatched junction nucleotides: 3. The CDR3 has 15 amino acids. CDR1 is SGDLS, CDR2 YYNGEE, per germline.